This record covers a single T cell receptor beta chain. Its target is unknown. The data are from a study of radiotherapy plus CTLA-4 blockade in lung cancer. General observations from the study: Some TCR clones had been derived from tumors. These clones expanded in peripheral blood after radiotherapy plus ipilimumab. Early blood T cell clone changes and increased post-radiation serum interferon-beta were reportedly the strongest response predictors.

TCRdb keeps only in-frame clones here, not all; method: immunoSEQ multiplex PCR. The sample records about 46,000 clones, 75% to 85% being singletons. Specimen: peripheral blood, collected from a patient treated with radiotherapy plus ipilimumab. The sequence was obtained from a human donor with non-small cell lung cancer who had a complete response to radiotherapy plus ipilimumab.

Written as DNA, the CDR3 is TGTGCCAGCAGCGACAGGGGTAGGGGTAACTACGAGCAGTACTTC. Translating gives CASSDRGRGNYEQYF. The rearrangement joins TRBV7-2 to TRBJ2-7, with TRBD1 identical over 8 bases. V trimming: 5 bases; J trimming: 3 bases; junction bases outside the gene matches: 9. The germline V gene has CDR1 SGHTA and CDR2 FQGNSA. The CDR3 runs 15 residues.